This passage covers 18 T cell receptor beta chains from one sample sequenced in a study of spatial heterogeneity in lung cancer. One entry per CDR3 protein results from TCRdb running MiXCR on the 5' RACE reads. The sample shows about 41,000 distinct CDR3 sequences, 12% of them seen only once. As to time point: sample taken at primary tumor resection. Sequencing of whole RNA from tumor, nontumor lung or frozen PBMC involved no sorting. The source was PBMCs, collected at surgery. These receptor sequences come from a female donor with early-stage non-small cell lung cancer.

The chain has TRBV29-1 and TRBJ2-5, with a possible D match to TRBD1 (5 bases). Germline assignment: CDR1 SQVTM and CDR2 ANQGSEA. V dropped 7 bases and J dropped 5 bases, with 8 bases sitting between them. The CDR3 spans 10 residues. The CDR3 DNA reads TGCAGCGGGGGCGCGGAGACCCAGTACTTC. This gives the protein CSGGAETQYF.

The rearrangement uses TRBV7-9 and TRBJ2-3; 14 nucleotides align to TRBD2. CDR3 length: 19 residues. Looked up from germline, CDR1 is SEHNR and CDR2 is FQNEAQ (reference sequence). Trimming at V came to 6 bases and at J to 4 bases, leaving 15 bases not matched to a gene. CDR3 amino acids: CASSFGLAGGLYLPDTQYF. CDR3 coding DNA: TGTGCCAGCAGTTTTGGACTAGCGGGGGGCCTTTACCTGCCAGATACGCAGTATTTT.

Only a few counts were recorded for this clonotype. The V call is TRBV7-3, the J call TRBJ2-7; 7 bases are a match to TRBD1. There are 13 residues in the CDR3. V was pared by 6 bases and J by 5 bases, with 7 bases of the junction left unmatched. Germline-derived CDR1 and CDR2 are SGHTA and FQGTGA. CDR3 protein: CASSPRQGHEQYF. As DNA, the CDR3 is TGTGCCAGCAGTCCGAGACAGGGCCACGAGCAGTACTTC.

This clonotype has a count of ten or more. J is TRBJ1-2 and V is TRBV4-3, with D perhaps matching TRBD1 (5 bases). Germline V gene sequence: CDR1 LGHNA, CDR2 YSLEER. This CDR3 has 16 residues. V dropped 0 bases and J dropped 0 bases, with 11 bases sitting between them. The CDR3 spells CASSQDSGIANYGYTF. CDR3 in DNA: TGCGCCAGCAGCCAAGATTCAGGGATCGCTAACTATGGCTACACCTTC.

This clonotype was seen at least ten times. The rearrangement uses TRBV19 and TRBJ2-5; 10 positions match TRBD2. Germline V CDR1 and CDR2: LNHDA, SQIVND (reference sequence). Trimming at V came to 6 bases and at J to 5 bases, leaving 9 bases not matched to a gene. This CDR3 region has 15 residues. CDR3 coding DNA: TGTGCCAGTAGCCTACTAGCGGGGCCGGGGGAGACCCAGTACTTC. Its translation: CASSLLAGPGETQYF.

There are many counts of this clonotype. The chain links TRBV6-4 to TRBJ2-2; 7 nucleotides line up with TRBD1. The CDR3 totals 15 residues. J gave up 2 bases and V 4 bases, and 4 bases lay outside the gene matches. CDR1 MRHNA and CDR2 SNTAGT come from the germline V gene. CDR3 residues: CASSAGTANTGELFF. CDR3 DNA sequence: TGTGCCAGCAGTGCCGGGACAGCAAACACCGGGGAGCTGTTTTTT.

This clonotype was recorded a few times. V is TRBV2 and J is TRBJ1-3; D uncertain. The CDR3 sequence is 12 residues long. Trimming took off 4 bases at V and 3 bases at J, with 4 bases between the two ends. CDR1 and CDR2 from the germline V gene are SNHLY and FYNNEI. The CDR3 DNA follows: TGTGCCAGCAGTGGTGGTGGAAACACCATATATTTT. The encoded protein is CASSGGGNTIYF.

This clonotype was seen repeatedly, ten times or more. The chain joins TRBV12-3 or TRBV12-4 to TRBJ2-7; weak D call: TRBD2 (5 bases). V lost 1 base and J 5 bases, leaving 12 bases between the germline ends. The CDR3 has 14 residues. The CDR3 nucleotides are TGTGCCAGCAGTTTAGGGACTCGGGTCCACGAGCAGTACTTC. Encoded protein: CASSLGTRVHEQYF.

The table lists this clonotype with a few counts. The chain employs TRBV12-3 or TRBV12-4 and TRBJ1-5; no definite D call. This CDR3 comprises 15 residues. V lost 2 bases, J lost 3 bases, and 11 bases lay in between. The chain's CDR3 is CASSLTEQNNQPQHF. The DNA for the CDR3 is TGTGCCAGCAGTTTAACTGAACAGAACAATCAGCCCCAGCATTTT.

This clonotype was observed a handful of times. This chain uses TRBV5-6 with TRBJ1-1, with unresolved D. The germline V gene encodes CDR1 SGHDT and CDR2 YYEEEE. This CDR3 region has 12 residues. Trimming shortened V by 2 bases and J by 5 bases, and 7 bases separated the two germline ends. DNA of the CDR3: TGTGCCAGCAGCTTAATTACGACTGAAGCTTTCTTT. It is translated as CASSLITTEAFF.

The chain employs TRBV12-3 or TRBV12-4 and TRBJ1-4; D is ambiguous. This CDR3 spans 14 amino acids. V dropped 0 bases and J dropped 5 bases, with 7 bases sitting between them. CDR3 bases: TGTGCCAGCAGTTTAGCGCGGCGGAATGAAAAACTGTTTTTT. Protein sequence: CASSLARRNEKLFF.

The chain joins TRBV21-1 to TRBJ2-4; the D call in the table, TRBD2, was not verified against the DNA. TRBV21-1 is shown as a pseudogene. The CDR3 has 16 amino acids. The DNA of the CDR3 is TGTGCCAGCAGCAAAACAGGGAGGGTTCTGAAAAACATTCAGTACTTC. Protein: CASSKTGRVLKNIQYF.

This clonotype was seen only a few times. This chain joins TRBV7-2 and TRBJ2-5, with 7 bases lining up with TRBD1. CDR1 and CDR2 (germline): SGHTA, FQGNSA. V lost 1 base and J lost 2; bases outside the gene matches: 7. CDR3 length: 16 amino acids. The CDR3 nucleotides are TGTGCCAGCAGCTTAGGTTTCTTCAGGGGGCAAGAGACCCAGTACTTC. Its protein is CASSLGFFRGQETQYF.

This clonotype was counted a few times. This chain uses TRBV7-9 with TRBJ2-5; D not resolved. CDR3 length: 15 amino acids. Germline assignment: CDR1 SEHNR and CDR2 FQNEAQ (reference sequence). The V and J ends lost 5 bases and 0 bases respectively, with 13 bases between them. The CDR3 DNA is TGTGCCAGCAGCCTAGGGCTCAGCTACCAAGAGACCCAGTACTTC. This encodes CASSLGLSYQETQYF.

This rearrangement joins TRBV11-2 to TRBJ2-5, with D possibly being TRBD2 (6 bases). Germline V CDR1 and CDR2: SGHAT, FQNNGV. V lost 6 bases and J lost 0, with 14 bases in between. The CDR3 sequence is 15 residues long. The CDR3 region is CASSVTGGDQETQYF. The CDR3 DNA sequence: TGTGCCAGCAGTGTCACGGGCGGGGACCAAGAGACCCAGTACTTC. The whole variable domain, remainder taken from reference TRBV11-2 and TRBJ2-5, is EAGVAQSPRYKIIEKRQSVAFWCNPISGHATLYWYQQILGQGPKLLIQFQNNGVVDDSQLPKDRFSAERLKGVDSTLKIQPAKLEDSAVYLCASSVTGGDQETQYFGPGTRLLVL.

This clonotype was seen only a few times. The chain joins TRBV7-2 to TRBJ2-3; D is possibly TRBD1 (6 bases). The CDR3 spans 16 residues. Trimming took 1 base from V and 4 from J, leaving 15 bases between them. The germline V gene has CDR1 SGHTA and CDR2 FQGNSA. This chain's CDR3 is CASSLEVGTTSDTQYF. Here the CDR3 DNA reads TGTGCCAGCAGCTTAGAGGTGGGGACAACGTCAGATACGCAGTATTTT.

This clonotype was recorded a few times. J is TRBJ1-1 and V is TRBV4-3, with unresolved D. The length of the CDR3 is 15 residues. Trimming left V 0 bases short and J 0 bases short, with 8 bases between. Germline-derived CDR1 and CDR2 are LGHNA and YSLEER. The DNA of the CDR3 is TGCGCCAGCAGCCAAGAATGGGTCCTGAACACTGAAGCTTTCTTT. Translated, it gives CASSQEWVLNTEAFF.

This clonotype was observed a few times. The chain couples TRBV7-9 to TRBJ2-7; either TRBD1 or TRBD2 may fit D (6 bases each). CDR1 is SEHNR and CDR2 is FQNEAQ in the germline V gene (reference sequence). The CDR3 runs to 12 residues. V shed 5 bases and J shed 7 bases, with 12 bases lying between them. The CDR3 DNA sequence: TGTGCCAGCAGCGTCCAGGGGAGGGAGCAGTACTTC. Translation: CASSVQGREQYF.